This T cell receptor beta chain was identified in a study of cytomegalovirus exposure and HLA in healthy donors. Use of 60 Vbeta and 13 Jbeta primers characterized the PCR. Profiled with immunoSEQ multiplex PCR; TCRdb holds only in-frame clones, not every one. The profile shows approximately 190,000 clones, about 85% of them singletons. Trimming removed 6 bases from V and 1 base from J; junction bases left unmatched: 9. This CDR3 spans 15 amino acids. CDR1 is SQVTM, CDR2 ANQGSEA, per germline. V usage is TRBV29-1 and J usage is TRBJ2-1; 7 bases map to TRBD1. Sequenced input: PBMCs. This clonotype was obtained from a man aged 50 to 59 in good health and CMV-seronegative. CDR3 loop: CSVGTVALSYNEQFF. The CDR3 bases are TGCAGCGTCGGGACAGTAGCCTTATCCTACAATGAGCAGTTCTTC.